These T cell receptor beta chains were read from a single sample in a study of cytomegalovirus exposure and HLA in healthy donors. Profiling relied on immunoSEQ multiplex PCR, and the TCRdb table lists in-frame clones only, not all of them. The table shows under 150,000 clones, with over 80% occurring only once. Sequenced material: PBMCs. These receptors were taken from a male donor in good health and CMV-seronegative. The CDR3 runs from the conserved cysteine through the conserved F or W. A D gene is named only where the DNA matches it firmly. Rows give clone size only sometimes, using once, few, many, or a class for an expanded clone.

CDR3nt: TGTGCCAGCAGCGACCCCGGGACATTTGGAAACACCATATATTTT
CDR3aa: CASSDPGTFGNTIYF
v_gene: TRBV21-1
j_gene: TRBJ1-3
abundance: NA
d_gene: NA

CDR3nt: TGTGCCAGCAGAGGCGGGACAGGGTTTCAAGAGACCCAGTACTTC
CDR3aa: CASRGGTGFQETQYF
v_gene: TRBV6-7
j_gene: TRBJ2-5
abundance: NA
d_gene: TRBD1

CDR3nt: TGTGCCAGCTCTTTAGGGAGGATCACTGAAGCTTTCTTT
CDR3aa: CASSLGRITEAFF
v_gene: TRBV5-6
j_gene: TRBJ1-1
abundance: NA
d_gene: NA

CDR3nt: TGTGCCAGCAGCTCGACAGGGATGGACACAGATACGCAGTATTTT
CDR3aa: CASSSTGMDTDTQYF
v_gene: TRBV7-9
j_gene: TRBJ2-3
abundance: NA
d_gene: TRBD1

CDR3nt: TGTGCCAGCAGCCCAGGACTGAGCACAGATACGCAGTATTTT
CDR3aa: CASSPGLSTDTQYF
v_gene: TRBV6-4
j_gene: TRBJ2-3
abundance: NA
d_gene: NA

CDR3nt: TGTGCCAGCAGGGACCGGGACACCTTCTCCTACGAGCAGTACTTC
CDR3aa: CASRDRDTFSYEQYF
v_gene: TRBV6-5
j_gene: TRBJ2-7
abundance: few
d_gene: NA

CDR3nt: TGTGCCAGCAGCCCGCAGGGGGCGCATACCGGGGAGCTGTTTTTT
CDR3aa: CASSPQGAHTGELFF
v_gene: TRBV4-2
j_gene: TRBJ2-2
abundance: once
d_gene: TRBD1

CDR3nt: TGTGCCAGCAGCTTAAGTGGGCCCTCGGCCTACACCTTC
CDR3aa: CASSLSGPSAYTF
v_gene: TRBV7-2
j_gene: TRBJ1-2
abundance: NA
d_gene: NA

CDR3nt: TGTGCCAGCAGCTCGGCGGGGCCGTACAATGAGCAGTTCTTC
CDR3aa: CASSSAGPYNEQFF
v_gene: TRBV7-6
j_gene: TRBJ2-1
abundance: NA
d_gene: NA

CDR3nt: TGCGCCAGCAGCCTCCGGGACAGGGACATCTCTGGGGCCAACGTCCTGACTTTC
CDR3aa: CASSLRDRDISGANVLTF
v_gene: TRBV4-1
j_gene: TRBJ2-6
abundance: NA
d_gene: TRBD1

CDR3nt: TGCGCCAGCAGCTCGGGGGACTACGAGCAGTACTTC
CDR3aa: CASSSGDYEQYF
v_gene: TRBV5-1
j_gene: TRBJ2-7
abundance: NA
d_gene: NA

CDR3nt: TGTGCCAGCAGCTTAACCCAGGGGGGCTCCTACGAGCAGTACTTC
CDR3aa: CASSLTQGGSYEQYF
v_gene: TRBV7-9
j_gene: TRBJ2-7
abundance: NA
d_gene: NA

CDR3nt: TGTGCCAGTAAGGCTAGCGGGGGGACCTACGAGCAGTACTTC
CDR3aa: CASKASGGTYEQYF
v_gene: TRBV19
j_gene: TRBJ2-7
abundance: NA
d_gene: TRBD2

CDR3nt: TGCGCCAGCAGCCAAGAGCTCAGGCAGGTGAACTATGGCTACACCTTC
CDR3aa: CASSQELRQVNYGYTF
v_gene: TRBV4-1
j_gene: TRBJ1-2
abundance: NA
d_gene: NA

CDR3nt: TGTGCCAGCAGCTTGTTGGAGGACCAAGAGACCCAGTACTTC
CDR3aa: CASSLLEDQETQYF
v_gene: TRBV5-6
j_gene: TRBJ2-5
abundance: NA
d_gene: NA

CDR3nt: TGTGCCAGCAGCTTAATATCTTTTGGCCCTGCAACTAATGAAAAACTGTTTTTT
CDR3aa: CASSLISFGPATNEKLFF
v_gene: TRBV7-3
j_gene: TRBJ1-4
abundance: NA
d_gene: NA

CDR3nt: TGTGCCAGCAGCCAGGTTGGACTAAGCGGGGATTACAATGAGCAGTTCTTC
CDR3aa: CASSQVGLSGDYNEQFF
v_gene: TRBV4-2
j_gene: TRBJ2-1
abundance: NA
d_gene: TRBD2

CDR3nt: TGTGCCATCAAGGCGACAGGGGGAAACACCATATATTTT
CDR3aa: CAIKATGGNTIYF
v_gene: TRBV10-3
j_gene: TRBJ1-3
abundance: NA
d_gene: TRBD1

CDR3nt: TGTGCCAGCAGTGAAACAGGGTACTACGAGCAGTACTTC
CDR3aa: CASSETGYYEQYF
v_gene: TRBV6-1
j_gene: TRBJ2-7
abundance: NA
d_gene: NA

CDR3nt: TGTGCCAGCAGTTTATACACAGGGCCGAACACTGAAGCTTTCTTT
CDR3aa: CASSLYTGPNTEAFF
v_gene: TRBV28
j_gene: TRBJ1-1
abundance: NA
d_gene: NA

CDR3nt: TGTGCCAGCAGTTACTCGGACAGGGGCTATGGCTACACCTTC
CDR3aa: CASSYSDRGYGYTF
v_gene: TRBV6-6
j_gene: TRBJ1-2
abundance: NA
d_gene: TRBD1

CDR3nt: TGTGCCAGCAGCCCCGGACAGGGGTCCTACAATGAGCAGTTCTTC
CDR3aa: CASSPGQGSYNEQFF
v_gene: TRBV5-4
j_gene: TRBJ2-1
abundance: NA
d_gene: TRBD1

CDR3nt: TGTGCCAGCACCGAGTTAGCGCCTGGGGCCAACGTCCTGACTTTC
CDR3aa: CASTELAPGANVLTF
v_gene: TRBV6-5
j_gene: TRBJ2-6
abundance: NA
d_gene: NA

CDR3nt: TGTGCCAGCAGCTTGATGCAGGGGACACCCCTCCACTTT
CDR3aa: CASSLMQGTPLHF
v_gene: TRBV7-3
j_gene: TRBJ1-6
abundance: NA
d_gene: NA

CDR3nt: TGTGCCAGCAGCTTGCGGGCTAGCGAAAAACTGTTTTTT
CDR3aa: CASSLRASEKLFF
v_gene: TRBV5-5
j_gene: TRBJ1-4
abundance: NA
d_gene: NA

CDR3nt: TGTGCCCGCTTAGCGGGAGTGAGGCCCGGGGAGCTGTTTTTT
CDR3aa: CARLAGVRPGELFF
v_gene: TRBV5-8
j_gene: TRBJ2-2
abundance: NA
d_gene: TRBD2